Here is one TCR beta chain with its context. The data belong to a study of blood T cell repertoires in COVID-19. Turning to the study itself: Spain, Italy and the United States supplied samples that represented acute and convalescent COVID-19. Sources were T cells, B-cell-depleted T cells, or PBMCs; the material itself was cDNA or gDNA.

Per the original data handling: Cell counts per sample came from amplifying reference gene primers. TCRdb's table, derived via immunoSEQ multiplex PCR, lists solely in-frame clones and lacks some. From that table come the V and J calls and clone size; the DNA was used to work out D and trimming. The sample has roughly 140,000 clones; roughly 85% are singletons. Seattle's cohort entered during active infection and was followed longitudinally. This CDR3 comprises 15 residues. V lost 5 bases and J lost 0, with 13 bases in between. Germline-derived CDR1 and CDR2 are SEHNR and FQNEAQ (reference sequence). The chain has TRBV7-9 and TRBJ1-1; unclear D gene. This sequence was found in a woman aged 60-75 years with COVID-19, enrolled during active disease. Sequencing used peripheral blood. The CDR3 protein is CASSSLSGVNTEAFF. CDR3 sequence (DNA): TGTGCCAGCAGCAGCTTGAGCGGGGTGAACACTGAAGCTTTCTTT.